Following are 14 T cell receptor beta chains from one sample sequenced in a study of cytomegalovirus exposure and HLA in healthy donors. The PCR contained 60 Vbeta and 13 Jbeta primers. Libraries were prepared by immunoSEQ multiplex PCR; TCRdb keeps only in-frame clonotypes and omits some of them. This sample yields about 120,000 clones, of which over 75% are seen a single time; 1.5% to 2% belongs to the top ten. Sequenced input: PBMCs. Receptors originate from a man in his forties in good health and CMV-seronegative.

This chain joins TRBV11-1 and TRBJ1-4; no firm D call. The CDR3 loop spans 15 amino acids. Between the trimmed V and J ends, which lost 5 bases and 0 bases, there was a span of 10 bases. Germline CDR1 reads SGHAT; CDR2 reads FQDESV (reference sequence). In DNA form, the CDR3 reads TGTGCCAGCAGCCCATACTGTGCAACTAATGAAAAACTGTTTTTT. The encoded protein is CASSPYCATNEKLFF.

This clone has just one count. V and J are TRBV5-1 and TRBJ2-3; D gene uncertain. CDR1 is SGHRS, CDR2 YFSETQ, per germline. This CDR3 has 16 residues. V dropped 0 bases and J dropped 2 bases, with 13 bases sitting between them. The DNA of the CDR3 is TGCGCCAGCAGCTTGGTGCGGCAGTATTTCACAGATACGCAGTATTTT. This codes for CASSLVRQYFTDTQYF.

This chain links TRBV19 with TRBJ1-5, with unresolved D. Between the trimmed V and J ends, which lost 7 bases and 2 bases, there was a span of 18 bases. Germline V gives CDR1 LNHDA, CDR2 SQIVND (reference sequence). CDR3 length equals 16 residues. CDR3 DNA: TGTGCCAGTAACCATCGACCGGGTAGTGGCAATCAGCCCCAGCATTTT. Translating gives CASNHRPGSGNQPQHF.

The rearrangement links TRBV14 to TRBJ1-2, with 7 bases aligning to TRBD1. J lost 4 bases, V lost 0 bases, and 5 bases had no gene match. The CDR3 is made up of 15 amino acids. In germline, CDR1 is SGHDN, CDR2 FVKESK. The CDR3 sequence is CASSQDRGPRYGYTF. The DNA for the CDR3 is TGTGCCAGCAGCCAAGATAGGGGGCCCCGCTATGGCTACACCTTC.

The chain employs TRBV28 and TRBJ2-1; 13 bases are a match to TRBD2. Germline V lookup: CDR1 MDHEN, CDR2 SYDVKM. This CDR3 has 18 amino acids. The J segment lost 7 bases and the V segment lost 2 bases, leaving 11 bases of the junction unmatched. The CDR3 here is CASSLESSGTSGMNEQFF. CDR3 nucleotides: TGTGCCAGCAGTTTAGAAAGTTCTGGGACTAGCGGGATGAATGAGCAGTTCTTC.

The genes are TRBV6-5 and TRBJ2-7, with 10 bases fitting TRBD1. This CDR3 has 13 residues. Germline V CDR1 and CDR2: MNHEY, SVGAGI. J lost 5 bases, V lost 6 bases, and 4 bases had no gene match. This CDR3 is CASRRQGANEQYF. In DNA, the CDR3 is TGTGCCAGCAGGCGACAGGGGGCGAACGAGCAGTACTTC.

This chain uses TRBV18 with TRBJ2-2; 9 bases fit TRBD1. V lost 2 bases, J lost 6 bases, and 4 bases stayed unmatched. The CDR3 runs to 15 residues. Germline CDR1 KGHSH, CDR2 LQKENI. The CDR3 spells CASSPTRTGAGELFF. The CDR3 coding sequence is TGTGCCAGCTCACCAACTCGGACAGGGGCCGGGGAGCTGTTTTTT.

V is TRBV7-3 and J is TRBJ2-5; D is perhaps TRBD1 (6 bases). This CDR3 has 15 residues. V lost 0 bases and J 5 bases, leaving 13 bases between the germline ends. Germline V gene lookup returns CDR1 SGHTA and CDR2 FQGTGA. The CDR3 DNA sequence: TGTGCCAGCAGCTTAACGACAGGCGGGTGGGAGACCCAGTACTTC. Amino acids: CASSLTTGGWETQYF.

This clone was picked up a small number of times. The chain has TRBV7-9 and TRBJ1-1; D gene unclear. Trimming removed 7 bases from V and 1 base from J, with 10 bases in between. In germline, CDR1 is SEHNR, CDR2 FQNEAQ (reference sequence). The CDR3 consists of 13 residues. The CDR3 protein is CASTTDWNTEAFF. Written as DNA, the CDR3 is TGTGCCAGCACCACCGACTGGAACACTGAAGCTTTCTTT.

V gene TRBV7-9 combines with J gene TRBJ2-5; 8 bases agree with TRBD2. The CDR3 is made up of 16 amino acids. V lost 0 bases, J lost 1 base, and 4 bases stayed unmatched. In germline, CDR1 is SEHNR, CDR2 FQNEAQ (reference sequence). The CDR3 DNA reads as TGTGCCAGCAGCTTAGCAGAGCGGGGGCCCCAAGAGACCCAGTACTTC. Translation gives CASSLAERGPQETQYF.

This chain uses TRBV15 with TRBJ2-5; the D is unclear. CDR1 and CDR2 from the germline V gene are LNHNV and YYDKDF (reference sequence). The CDR3 covers 12 residues. Deletions cut 5 bases from V and 5 bases from J, with 9 bases between. The CDR3 DNA reads as TGTGCCACCAGCCCGGGTATGGAGACCCAGTACTTC. It codes for CATSPGMETQYF.

V usage is TRBV7-9 and J usage is TRBJ1-2, with a possible D match to TRBD1 (5 bases). The CDR3 is made up of 13 amino acids. The germline V gene encodes CDR1 SEHNR and CDR2 FQNEAQ (reference sequence). V was shortened by 5 bases and J by 4 bases, with 11 bases between the two germline ends. The DNA for the CDR3 is TGTGCCAGCAGCCCGACAGACAGCTATGGCTACACCTTC. Its translation: CASSPTDSYGYTF.

The chain joins TRBV19 to TRBJ2-1; TRBD2 matches 12 bases. The CDR3 is made up of 16 amino acids. With 3 bases clipped from V and 9 bases from J, the junction kept 9 bases outside the gene matches. Germline assignment: CDR1 LNHDA and CDR2 SQIVND (reference sequence). The CDR3 region is CASSIRRLAGVPEQFF. The CDR3 DNA reads as TGTGCCAGTAGTATTCGGCGACTAGCGGGAGTACCTGAGCAGTTCTTC.

The rearrangement links TRBV6-1 to TRBJ2-2; D not certain. V lost 8 bases, J lost 6 bases, and 16 bases lay in between. The CDR3 totals 14 residues. Germline V CDR1 and CDR2: MNHNS, SASEGT. CDR3 sequence (DNA): TGTGCCAGCGTAAGAACGGTGGGCCCCGGGGAGCTGTTTTTT. This sequence encodes CASVRTVGPGELFF.